This T cell receptor beta chain comes out of a study of cytomegalovirus exposure and HLA in healthy donors. Study observations and caveats: The study labeled 150 or so TCR beta chains cytomegalovirus-associated. CMV serostatus alone was available as immune exposure information. The number of N-insertions in an Asian-associated ancestry cluster was reportedly below the roughly 700-donor mean in a later analysis.

This CDR3 region has 17 residues. V was pared by 4 bases and J by 4 bases, with 20 bases between. Germline CDR1 reads SGDLS; CDR2 reads YYNGEE. With respect to this clone: The antigen remains undetermined.

The PCR used 60 Vbeta and 13 Jbeta primers. Per the authors' pipeline: Approximately 12 million of the 80 million or so unique TCR beta chains counted in a later analysis were shared. Clones were sequenced by immunoSEQ multiplex PCR, and TCRdb holds only the in-frame ones, with some missing. V and J calls and clone size are as listed in that table; D and trimming were resolved from the DNA. The sample records 100,000 to 150,000 clones, 76% being singletons. The sequenced material came from PBMCs. This chain links TRBV9 with TRBJ2-2, with a tentative D call TRBD1 (5 bases). This clonotype was sampled from a man between 50 and 59 years old in good health and CMV-seronegative. The CDR3 nucleotides read TGTGCCAGCAGCCCACCCCTACACAGGCATCGCACCGGGGAGCTGTTTTTT. Its protein product is CASSPPLHRHRTGELFF.